This record covers a single T cell receptor (beta chain). This clone was detected only a few times. There is no known antigen for this receptor. There are no base qualities to consult, and no much larger clone falls within one base. From alopecia areata patients, peripheral blood was collected along with lesional scalp punch biopsies. After PBMCs were isolated by density centrifugation and stained for CD3, CD4 and CD8, a FACSAria was used to sort CD4+ and CD8+ T cells. The method was the immunoSEQ multiplex PCR assay. RNA was extracted from all samples and reverse transcribed into cDNA as template for TCR sequencing. First-strand cDNA was synthesized with SuperScript III using a 2:1 mix of oligo-dT and random hexamers. A synthetic immune receptor repertoire was used to assess amplification bias, and residual bias was removed computationally. On the authors' methods: After raw reads were preprocessed to remove errors, the CDR3 was defined following IMGT conventions as running from the conserved cysteine to phenylalanine. Clonality was computed as 1 minus the Shannon entropy, with the entropy normalized by log2 of the number of productive unique TCRs. CD4 or CD8 identity of scalp clones was inferred by cross-referencing scalp TCRbeta sequences with sorted blood CD4 and CD8 repertoires. TCRdb took this table from immuneACCESS and kept in-frame rearrangements with V and J called. Such tables lack part of the clones; where checked against another copy, unresolved V genes explain under half of the gap, and the rest is unexplained. V, J and clone size are those of that table, while D and trimming were read from the DNA. Here the sample has 150,000 or so clones; roughly 50% occur a single time. The ten largest clones take up about 6.8% of the sample.

The source of the sample is a study of CD8+ T cells in alopecia areata (dated by TCRdb to the late 2010s). Some background on the complete study: Treated patients were enrolled in an open-label pilot trial of oral tofacitinib, 5 to 10 mg twice daily, for moderate-to-severe alopecia areata. Patients received tofacitinib for 6 to 18 months and were then followed off drug for 6 months to check for delayed response and recurrence. In both human patients and the C3H/HeJ mouse model, the study applied high-throughput TCRbeta sequencing to look at T cell clonal expansion in alopecia areata. Human TCRbeta sequencing covered scalp tissue and sorted CD4+ and CD8+ peripheral blood T cells from patchy and totalis/universalis alopecia areata patients and healthy controls. Biopsies were taken from tofacitinib-treated patients at baseline and again at 4 and 24 weeks into treatment, and several of those patients also had a later scalp biopsy. Clonality in the scalp was compared among normal scalp (n=4), patchy alopecia areata scalp (n=8), and alopecia totalis/universalis scalp (n=8). The RNA source kit depended on sample type: the PAXgene miRNA kit for fixed scalp, the miRNeasy kit for PBMCs, and the RNeasy kit for mouse skin. Amplification of TCRbeta CDR3 regions was done by immunoSEQ multiplex PCR using 35 Vbeta forward primers and 13 Jbeta reverse primers.

Overall study outcomes, separate from this receptor: Shared TCR sequences between patients were less evident than in mice, which may be partly attributable to HLA diversity in the patient population. Scalp TCR repertoire analysis is complicated because resident alphabeta T cells in normal human skin are also sequenced, whereas mouse skin is dominated by gammadelta T cells. Lesional scalp, especially in alopecia totalis/universalis, showed higher clonality and more expanded CD8+ clones than normal scalp, suggesting antigenic drive.

From the cysteine up to the phenylalanine, the CDR3 has a length of 13 residues. The entry retains the CDR3 DNA only, 39 bases that are in frame from base 1. CDR1 is given as SGHVS and CDR2 as FNYEAQ, both from the germline V gene. V lost 8 bases and J lost 2 bases; the stretch between them is 12 bases long. The source of this sequence is a human donor with alopecia areata. The V and J genes are TRBV7-6 and TRBJ2-5, with the D gene tentatively TRBD1 or TRBD2, based on 5 matching bases in each. The sample taken for sequencing was CD4+ T cells sorted from blood. Here is the DNA: TGTGCCAGCGCCCGGGGCCGGCAAGAGACCCAGTACTTC. This gives the protein CASARGRQETQYF.